This entry concerns a single TCR beta chain. No antigen is known for it. Each sample's cDNA came from eight separate reactions. A 6-nucleotide sample barcode was carried by the UMIs, which template switching added. TCRdb re-called the 5' RACE reads; one entry per CDR3 protein, DNA not given. Its table lists approximately 210,000 distinct CDR3 sequences. The entry originates in a study of monozygotic twins with inflammatory bowel disease. Study results and limitations: Patient repertoire variability may have increased through differing immunosuppressive treatments.

Researchers isolated total RNA from whole blood without sorting T cells. The CDR3 is 16 residues long. Germline values: CDR1 GTSNPN, CDR2 SVGIG (reference sequence). The J gene is TRBJ1-6, the V gene TRBV30. The TCR comes from a human donor with ulcerative colitis or Crohn's disease, or a healthy co-twin of an affected twin (not recorded which). Material for sequencing was blood. The CDR3 is CAWSRHLDPHNSPLHF.